The 31 T cell receptor beta chains listed next were all sequenced from one sample in a study of blood T cell dynamics during melanoma immunotherapy. Regarding time point: pre-treatment baseline. The repertoire was sequenced with immunoSEQ multiplex PCR; TCRdb's copy has only in-frame clones and lacks some. The top ten hold roughly 10% of the sample, which has about 9,700 clones, approximately 90% seen once. The sequenced sample was blood, obtained from a patient treated with checkpoint blockade. Receptors were obtained from a human donor with melanoma.

V and J are TRBV5-5 and TRBJ2-2, with 10 nucleotides matching TRBD1. V lost 1 base and J lost 7; bases outside the gene matches: 4. The CDR3 spans 15 residues. In germline, CDR1 is SGHKS, CDR2 YYEKEE (reference sequence). CDR3 amino acids: CASSLRQGAFGELFF. The CDR3 DNA is TGTGCCAGCAGCTTGAGACAGGGGGCTTTCGGGGAGCTGTTTTTT.

This clone has a single count. The rearrangement links TRBV28 to TRBJ2-3; 7 bases line up with TRBD1. The CDR3 loop spans 16 amino acids. The V gene end was trimmed by 3 bases and the J gene end by 2 bases; junction bases not matched to a gene: 8. Looked up from germline, CDR1 is MDHEN and CDR2 is SYDVKM. CDR3 region: CASSFSRDSFTDTQYF. DNA of the CDR3: TGTGCCAGCAGTTTCTCTCGGGACAGCTTCACAGATACGCAGTATTTT.

This chain's CDR3 is CASRPDRTHHYTF. The CDR3 bases are TGTGCCAGTAGACCCGACAGGACACATCACTACACCTTC. The chain uses TRBV19 and TRBJ1-2, with D possibly being TRBD1 (6 bases). CDR1 LNHDA and CDR2 SQIVND come from the germline V gene (reference sequence). CDR3 length equals 13 residues. V was pared by 6 bases and J by 10 bases, with 18 bases between.

The table lists this clone with a few counts. V and J are TRBV6-1 and TRBJ1-5, with 9 nucleotides matching TRBD1. The trim removed 6 bases at V and 7 bases at J, leaving 7 bases unmatched. The CDR3 contains 14 residues. Germline V CDR1 and CDR2: MNHNS, SASEGT. DNA of the CDR3: TGTGCCAGCAGGGACCGGGACAGGGTCCAGCCCCAGCATTTT. Translated: CASRDRDRVQPQHF.

The chain links TRBV29-1 to TRBJ2-1, with a possible D match to TRBD2 (6 bases). The CDR3 is 12 residues long. Germline CDR1 and CDR2: SQVTM and ANQGSEA. The ends were cut back, 7 bases at V and 4 bases at J, with 11 bases in the middle. CDR3 in DNA: TGCAGCGGGGGACTGGATTACAATGAGCAGTTCTTC. Residues: CSGGLDYNEQFF.

V is TRBV10-2 and J is TRBJ2-7; perhaps D is TRBD1 or TRBD2 (5 bases each). Germline CDR1 and CDR2: WSHSY and SAAADI. Trimming took off 7 bases at V and 2 bases at J, with 12 bases between the two ends. The CDR3 is 13 residues long. The CDR3 DNA reads TGCGCCAGCAACCGGGACGGTGCCTACGAGCAGTACTTC. Protein sequence: CASNRDGAYEQYF.

A single count supports this clone. The chain carries TRBV28 and TRBJ2-7; 11 nucleotides align to TRBD2. The CDR3 contains 15 residues. J lost 2 bases, V lost 7 bases, and 7 bases had no gene match. Per the germline V gene, CDR1 is MDHEN and CDR2 is SYDVKM. The CDR3 DNA is TGTGCCAGCAACTCCGGGACTAGCGGTACCTACGAGCAGTACTTC. Amino acid sequence: CASNSGTSGTYEQYF.

V is TRBV29-1 and J is TRBJ2-5, with D possibly being TRBD2 (5 bases). The CDR3 spans 15 residues. Trimming pared 0 bases from V and 4 bases from J, leaving 15 bases between. CDR1 is SQVTM, CDR2 ANQGSEA, per germline. CDR3 sequence reads: CSVEEVRDYVETQYF. For the CDR3, the DNA is TGCAGCGTTGAAGAGGTCCGGGATTATGTAGAGACCCAGTACTTC.

A few counts support this clone. V is TRBV1 and J is TRBJ2-3. TRBV1 is assigned pseudogene status. This CDR3 spans 17 amino acids. DNA of the CDR3: TGCACCAGCAGCCAAGAATGGCCGGGGCCTGGCACAGATACGCAGTATTTT. Its protein product is CTSSQEWPGPGTDTQYF.

The rearrangement joins TRBV7-9 to TRBJ2-5; 7 bases agree with TRBD2. V lost 5 bases and J lost 2; bases outside the gene matches: 8. Germline values: CDR1 SEHNR, CDR2 FQNEAQ (reference sequence). The CDR3 is 15 amino acids. CDR3 nucleotide sequence: TGTGCCAGCAGCCCCTGGGGGGGGAGTCAAGAGACCCAGTACTTC. Encoded protein: CASSPWGGSQETQYF.

This clone was observed a handful of times. This chain uses TRBV28 with TRBJ1-1; TRBD1 matches 8 bases. V dropped 5 bases and J dropped 5; count of bases not matched to a gene: 10. CDR3 length: 15 residues. Germline V gene sequence: CDR1 MDHEN, CDR2 SYDVKM. The CDR3 DNA is TGTGCCAGCAGTCCTTTCGGGACAGGCCATACTGAAGCTTTCTTT. The encoded protein is CASSPFGTGHTEAFF.

CDR3: CASSLWGTGNTIYF. The CDR3 coding sequence is TGTGCCAGCAGTTTATGGGGGACTGGAAACACCATATATTTT. The chain joins TRBV28 to TRBJ1-3; no firm D call. There are 14 residues in the CDR3. The germline V gene has CDR1 MDHEN and CDR2 SYDVKM. Between the trimmed V and J ends, which lost 0 bases and 2 bases, there was a span of 5 bases.

The chain couples TRBV15 to TRBJ2-1; TRBD2 agrees at 10 bases. The CDR3 runs to 17 residues. The J segment lost 8 bases and the V segment lost 0 bases, leaving 10 bases of the junction unmatched. Per the germline V gene, CDR1 is LNHNV and CDR2 is YYDKDF (reference sequence). The CDR3 protein is CATSRDAGGLAQDEQFF. In DNA form, the CDR3 reads TGTGCCACCAGCAGAGATGCGGGGGGACTAGCGCAGGATGAGCAGTTCTTC.

This sequence joins TRBV5-6 and TRBJ1-1; D might be TRBD1 (5 bases). The CDR3 sequence is 12 residues long. Germline loops: CDR1 SGHDT, CDR2 YYEEEE. V gave up 4 bases and J gave up 4 bases, with 8 bases separating them. The CDR3 bases are TGTGCCAGCAGCCCAGGGAGCACTGAAGCTTTCTTT. Protein: CASSPGSTEAFF.

This rearrangement joins TRBV7-2 to TRBJ2-2, with D hard to call. Trimming left V 2 bases short and J 1 base short, with 8 bases between. This CDR3 has 15 amino acids. Per the germline V gene, CDR1 is SGHTA and CDR2 is FQGNSA. The CDR3 bases are TGTGCCAGCAGCTTATGGGTGAAGAACACCGGGGAGCTGTTTTTT. Translating gives CASSLWVKNTGELFF.

Of note for this clone: A read error may be the cause here, since a much bigger clone is one base away. The same CDR3 is also encoded by other DNA sequences in this sample. This chain uses TRBV27 with TRBJ2-7; maybe TRBD1 (7 bases). CDR3 length: 12 amino acids. The germline gives CDR1 MNHEY, CDR2 SMNVEV (reference sequence). V was clipped by 5 bases and J by 6 bases, with 11 bases between them. The CDR3 DNA reads as TGTGCCAGCAGTCCCCAGGGGGGCGAGCAGTACTTC. It codes for CASSPQGGEQYF.

The chain has TRBV9 and TRBJ1-5; no definite D call. This CDR3 contains 14 residues. Trimming removed 2 bases from V and 4 bases from J, with 10 bases in between. Germline-derived CDR1 and CDR2 are SGDLS and YYNGEE. The CDR3 here is CASSVDGANQPQHF. The CDR3, as DNA: TGTGCCAGCAGCGTGGACGGCGCTAATCAGCCCCAGCATTTT.

The chain links TRBV7-2 to TRBJ2-3; D is perhaps TRBD2 (5 bases). The germline V and J ends were trimmed by 5 bases and 2 bases, with 11 bases remaining between them. From germline, CDR1 is SGHTA and CDR2 FQGNSA. There are 14 residues in the CDR3. CDR3 nucleotides: TGTGCCAGCAGCGCGGGTCCTTCCACAGATACGCAGTATTTT. Translation: CASSAGPSTDTQYF.

The chain links TRBV6-1 to TRBJ1-3; perhaps TRBD1 as D (6 bases). V was trimmed by 6 bases and J by 0 bases, leaving 9 bases between them. The CDR3 contains 14 residues. Germline assignment: CDR1 MNHNS and CDR2 SASEGT. The CDR3 bases are TGTGCCAGCAGGGGGACAAGCTCTGGAAACACCATATATTTT. Protein: CASRGTSSGNTIYF.

The chain combines TRBV4-2 with TRBJ2-1, with 7 bases aligning to TRBD2. CDR1 and CDR2 from the germline V gene are LGHNA and YNFKEQ. The CDR3 spans 14 residues. V shed 1 base, J shed 5 bases, and the junction held 2 bases outside the gene matches. CDR3 DNA sequence: TGTGCCAGCAGCCAAGGCGGGGGAGACAATGAGCAGTTCTTC. Translating gives CASSQGGGDNEQFF.

This chain uses TRBV10-3 with TRBJ1-1; a possible D gene is TRBD1 (5 bases). The V gene lost 6 bases and the J gene lost 3 bases, with 5 bases spanning the gap. Germline CDR1 and CDR2: ENHRY and SYGVKD. This CDR3 spans 11 amino acids. CDR3 residues: CAIRTDTEAFF. CDR3 DNA sequence: TGTGCCATCAGGACAGACACTGAAGCTTTCTTT.

The chain links TRBV28 to TRBJ1-5; 7 nucleotides match TRBD1. V dropped 4 bases and J dropped 0; count of bases not matched to a gene: 3. The germline CDR1 and CDR2 sequences are MDHEN and SYDVKM. The CDR3 contains 15 residues. CDR3 protein: CASSSGTDSNQPQHF. CDR3 DNA: TGTGCCAGCAGTTCCGGGACAGATAGCAATCAGCCCCAGCATTTT.

The J gene is TRBJ2-7, the V gene TRBV5-1; D is perhaps TRBD2 (6 bases). The CDR3 extends over 14 amino acids. Germline assignment: CDR1 SGHRS and CDR2 YFSETQ. The V and J ends lost 2 bases and 4 bases respectively, with 13 bases between them. Here the CDR3 DNA reads TGCGCCAGCAGCTTCGGCGGGGCATCTTACGAGCAGTACTTC. Translating it yields CASSFGGASYEQYF.

The chain uses TRBV6-5 and TRBJ2-2; 7 bases are shared with TRBD2. Losses at the gene ends were 4 bases for V and 3 bases for J; bases not matched to a gene: 5. Germline V lookup: CDR1 MNHEY, CDR2 SVGAGI. This CDR3 has 15 residues. CDR3 coding DNA: TGTGCCAGCAGTTTTAGACTAGCAGACACCGGGGAGCTGTTTTTT. Its protein is CASSFRLADTGELFF.

The chain uses TRBV15 and TRBJ1-3; D unresolved. The V gene lost 0 bases and the J gene lost 4 bases, with 4 bases spanning the gap. Germline V gene sequence: CDR1 LNHNV, CDR2 YYDKDF (reference sequence). This CDR3 is 13 amino acids long. The CDR3 loop reads CATSREQGNTIYF. DNA for the CDR3: TGTGCCACCAGCAGAGAACAGGGAAACACCATATATTTT.

The chain employs TRBV2 and TRBJ1-1; D is perhaps TRBD1 (6 bases). Deletions cut 3 bases from V and 4 bases from J, with 12 bases between. The CDR3 runs to 14 residues. Germline CDR1 is SNHLY and CDR2 is FYNNEI. This chain's CDR3 is CASSEQQGSTEAFF. The CDR3 nucleotides read TGTGCCAGCAGTGAGCAACAGGGTTCCACTGAAGCTTTCTTT.

This sequence joins TRBV5-1 and TRBJ1-2; TRBD1 is a possible D gene (6 bases). CDR1 is SGHRS and CDR2 is YFSETQ in the germline V gene. CDR3 length: 14 amino acids. Trimming removed 0 bases from V and 3 bases from J, with 9 bases in between. The CDR3, as DNA: TGCGCCAGCAGCTTGGGAGCAGGGGACTATGGCTACACCTTC. Amino acid sequence: CASSLGAGDYGYTF.

A few counts support this clone. The chain uses TRBV5-4 and TRBJ2-7; TRBD2 is a possible D gene (5 bases). The germline V gene has CDR1 SGHNT and CDR2 YYREEE (reference sequence). CDR3 size: 15 residues. Trimming removed 1 base at V and 2 bases at J, with 13 bases between. As DNA, the CDR3 is TGTGCCAGCAGCTTGTCGGCTAGCAGAACCTACGAGCAGTACTTC. It encodes CASSLSASRTYEQYF.

The rearrangement joins TRBV19 to TRBJ2-5, with D perhaps matching TRBD1 (5 bases). TRBJ2-7 matches the DNA end more closely, so the J call is doubtful. There are 13 residues in the CDR3. Germline loops: CDR1 LNHDA, CDR2 SQIVND (reference sequence). CDR3 sequence: CASSIQGTYEQYF. DNA of the CDR3: TGTGCCAGTAGTATACAGGGTACCTACGAGCAGTACTTC.

The gene calls are TRBV25-1 and TRBJ2-7; the match to TRBD1 covers 8 bases. The CDR3 totals 16 residues. Trimming removed 7 bases from V and 3 bases from J; junction bases left unmatched: 14. Germline V CDR1 and CDR2: MGHDK, SYGVNS. CDR3 sequence (DNA): TGTGCCAGCATCCCCCCCACAGACAGGGGTTACTACGAGCAGTACTTC. Encoded protein: CASIPPTDRGYYEQYF.

This clone appeared a single time. The chain joins TRBV2 to TRBJ2-3, with 7 positions matching TRBD2. With 6 bases clipped from V and 2 bases from J, the junction kept 11 bases outside the gene matches. Germline lookup yields CDR1 SNHLY and CDR2 FYNNEI. The CDR3 sequence is 16 residues long. CDR3 residues: CASRSQPSGYTDTQYF. CDR3 in DNA: TGTGCCAGCAGATCCCAACCTAGCGGTTACACAGATACGCAGTATTTT.